Here is one T cell receptor (beta chain) with its context. Its antigen is not known. The PCR contained 60 Vbeta and 13 Jbeta primers. Here immunoSEQ multiplex PCR was the method, and the copy in TCRdb shows in-frame clones only, minus some. The sample has about 260,000 clones, approximately 84% seen once. This entry belongs to a study of cytomegalovirus exposure and HLA in healthy donors. Study-wide results and limits: Researchers catalogued approximately 170 TCR beta chains as cytomegalovirus-associated. Per a later analysis, roughly 17,000 TCR beta sequences showed association with HLA alleles at 0.05 false discovery rate.

The CDR3 extends over 15 amino acids. The V gene's germline CDR1 is SQVTM and CDR2 ANQGSEA. The germline V and J ends were trimmed by 0 bases and 0 bases, with 11 bases remaining between them. The rearrangement joins TRBV29-1 to TRBJ2-5; D gene unclear. Sequenced input: PBMCs. The receptor comes from a woman aged 40 to 50 in good health and CMV-seropositive. The CDR3 coding sequence is TGCAGCGTTGAAGATCCGCTAACCCACCAAGAGACCCAGTACTTC. It encodes CSVEDPLTHQETQYF. Together with reference TRBV29-1 and TRBJ2-5, the CDR3 gives the full variable domain: SAVISQKPSRDICQRGTSLTIQCQVDSQVTMMFWYRQQPGQSLTLIATANQGSEATYESGFVIDKFPISRPNLTFSTLTVSNMSPEDSSIYLCSVEDPLTHQETQYFGPGTRLLVL.